This record covers a single TCR beta chain. The antigen it binds to is not known. Base qualities are not at hand, and no much larger clone is one base apart. The data derive from a study of stem cell transplantation in POMP-related autoinflammatory disease (dated by TCRdb to the early 2020s). Looking at the study overall: According to the study's hypothesis, the TRB repertoire gets skewed because defective thymoproteasomes impair MHC class I-dependent CD8+ T-cell differentiation and positive selection. The effect of POMP deficiency on T-cell receptor beta repertoire diversity and CDR3 characteristics was assessed by high-throughput TRB sequencing.

The germline V end is reduced by 4 bases and the J end by 4 bases; junction bases left unmatched: 9. The CDR3 spans 16 residues, from the cysteine through the phenylalanine. This entry keeps only the CDR3 DNA: 48 bases, framed from base 1. Looking up the germline V gene yields CDR1 SGHRS and CDR2 YFSETQ. Paper-wide results and their limitations: The number of unique TRB V-J gene pairings was restricted in PRAID patients. Statistical significance for the trend toward lower diversity and increased clonality in PRAID patients was reached only for regulatory T cells. PRAID patients trended toward lower TRB diversity and higher clonality across all analyzed T-cell subsets.

Preparation of the library involved the immunoSEQ multiplex PCR assay. The original pipeline was this. Shannon entropy, which takes clonal size distribution into account, was used to quantify repertoire diversity. Clonotype distribution inequality was measured with the Gini-Simpson index (Simpson_1-D). TCRdb provides this immuneACCESS table in a form limited to in-frame rearrangements. Some clones are lacking; in checked studies, under half of them reflect an unresolved V gene, and why the rest are absent is not known. V and J calls plus clone size are reproduced from that table; the DNA served to infer D and trimming. The sample data list over a thousand clones, and roughly 77% of these were observed just once. The ten largest clones represent 25% to 30% of the sample. Before TRB sequencing, the T-cell subsets, namely conventional T cells, CD8+ T cells, regulatory T cells, and T follicular helper cells, were sorted.

What was sequenced was Tregs from PBMCs. The source of this sequence is a human donor in good health. Recombination joined TRBV5-1 with TRBJ2-2; the junction holds 8 bases that match TRBD1. The CDR3 loop reads CASSPSGTGRTGELFF. The sequence in DNA is TGCGCCAGCAGCCCGTCCGGGACAGGCCGCACCGGGGAGCTGTTTTTT.